This entry describes one T cell receptor (beta chain). These data originate in a study of blood T cell repertoires in COVID-19. Across the study: Sources were T cells, B-cell-depleted T cells, or PBMCs; the material itself was cDNA or gDNA.

The age range of participants was 18 to 89 years, with residence in about two dozen US areas. Cohort assignment relied on participant-reported clinical history. V gave up 7 bases and J gave up 2 bases, with 13 bases separating them. Germline CDR1 is SNHLY and CDR2 is FYNNEI. The CDR3 is 14 amino acids. The authors' processing: Nucleated cell counts were estimated from reference gene primer amplification. Using immunoSEQ multiplex PCR, the repertoire was profiled, and TCRdb retains in-frame clones only, with some absent. V, J and clone size are those of that table, while D and trimming were read from the DNA. The sample carries fewer than 250,000 clones, about 83% recorded once.

The sample taken for sequencing was PBMCs or T cells enriched from blood (not recorded which). The sequence derives from a woman between 35 and 50 years old who had recovered from COVID-19. The V and J genes are TRBV2 and TRBJ2-3; possible D gene TRBD1, 5 bases. The CDR3 reads CASKGYLDTDTQYF. The CDR3 region has the DNA TGTGCCAGCAAGGGGTACTTGGACACAGATACGCAGTATTTT. The full variable domain, its missing parts supplied by reference TRBV2 and TRBJ2-3, is EPEVTQTPSHQVTQMGQEVILRCVPISNHLYFYWYRQILGQKVEFLVSFYNNEISEKSEIFDDQFSVERPDGSNFTLKIRSTKLEDSAMYFCASKGYLDTDTQYFGPGTRLTVL.